Listed below are T cell receptor beta chains from one sample, sequenced in a study of shared clonotypes between healthy human individuals. TCRdb's table, derived via immunoSEQ multiplex PCR, lists solely in-frame clones and lacks some. Of 2 million or so clones listed, 85% to 95% were seen once; the top ten hold 0.9% to 1.3%. Sequenced: naive CD8+ T cells sorted from blood. All receptors derive from a man aged 18 to 30 in good health. Both conserved end residues are part of each CDR3. Fields, in order: CDR3 DNA, CDR3 protein, V gene, J gene, clone size, D gene, CDR3 length. The D gene is left open where the match is weak. Expanded clones are given a class, and other clones once, few, many or no size at all.

CDR3 DNA: TGTGCCAGCAGCTCAACGACAGACGAGCAGTACTTC
CDR3 protein: CASSSTTDEQYF
V gene: TRBV5-4
J gene: TRBJ2-7
clone size: NA
D gene: NA
CDR3 length: 12

CDR3 DNA: TGTGCCATCAGTAAGGAATTGGTGACGGTTTCAGAGCAGTACTTC
CDR3 protein: CAISKELVTVSEQYF
V gene: TRBV10-3
J gene: TRBJ2-7
clone size: NA
D gene: NA
CDR3 length: 15

CDR3 DNA: TGTGCCAGTAGCTACCGGGACAGAGGGATCGAGAACATTCAGTACTTC
CDR3 protein: CASSYRDRGIENIQYF
V gene: TRBV19
J gene: TRBJ2-4
clone size: NA
D gene: TRBD1
CDR3 length: 16

CDR3 DNA: TGTGCCAGCAAACCCGGGCCTGCCTACGAGCAGTACTTC
CDR3 protein: CASKPGPAYEQYF
V gene: TRBV27
J gene: TRBJ2-7
clone size: NA
D gene: NA
CDR3 length: 13

CDR3 DNA: TGTGCCAGCAGTGAATCATATAGCGGGAGTACCTACGAGCAGTACTTC
CDR3 protein: CASSESYSGSTYEQYF
V gene: TRBV25-1
J gene: TRBJ2-7
clone size: NA
D gene: TRBD2
CDR3 length: 16

CDR3 DNA: TGCGCCAGCAGCCAATCACTAGCGGGAGAAGGGGAGCAGTACTTC
CDR3 protein: CASSQSLAGEGEQYF
V gene: TRBV4-1
J gene: TRBJ2-7
clone size: NA
D gene: TRBD2
CDR3 length: 15

CDR3 DNA: TGTGCCAGCAGCGGAGAGAGCTCTGAAGCTTTCTTT
CDR3 protein: CASSGESSEAFF
V gene: TRBV11-2
J gene: TRBJ1-1
clone size: NA
D gene: NA
CDR3 length: 12

CDR3 DNA: TGTGCCAGCAGCGTAGTTGAAGCCACCAATGAGCAGTTCTTC
CDR3 protein: CASSVVEATNEQFF
V gene: TRBV9
J gene: TRBJ2-1
clone size: NA
D gene: NA
CDR3 length: 14

CDR3 DNA: TGTGCCAGCAGCCCGGGTCCCTTCTCCTACGAGCAGTACTTC
CDR3 protein: CASSPGPFSYEQYF
V gene: TRBV11-3
J gene: TRBJ2-7
clone size: once
D gene: NA
CDR3 length: 14

CDR3 DNA: TGTGCCAGCCGTAAATTCCCGGACCCAAGCTCCTACAATGAGCAGTTCTTC
CDR3 protein: CASRKFPDPSSYNEQFF
V gene: TRBV27
J gene: TRBJ2-1
clone size: NA
D gene: NA
CDR3 length: 17

CDR3 DNA: TGTGCCAGCAGTCCACTAGCGGCTTATGGTGAGCAGTTCTTC
CDR3 protein: CASSPLAAYGEQFF
V gene: TRBV11-2
J gene: TRBJ2-1
clone size: NA
D gene: TRBD2
CDR3 length: 14

CDR3 DNA: TGTGCCAGCAGCCCCCTTGACTATTTAACCTACGAGCAGTACTTC
CDR3 protein: CASSPLDYLTYEQYF
V gene: TRBV9
J gene: TRBJ2-7
clone size: NA
D gene: NA
CDR3 length: 15

CDR3 DNA: TGTGCCAGCAGCAAAGCTAAGGGTTACCCCTACAATGAGCAGTTCTTC
CDR3 protein: CASSKAKGYPYNEQFF
V gene: TRBV21-1
J gene: TRBJ2-1
clone size: NA
D gene: NA
CDR3 length: 16

CDR3 DNA: TGTGCCAGCAGTCCCACCGGGACTGTGTACGAGCAGTACTTC
CDR3 protein: CASSPTGTVYEQYF
V gene: TRBV27
J gene: TRBJ2-7
clone size: NA
D gene: NA
CDR3 length: 14

CDR3 DNA: TGTGCCAGCAGCCTAAGTTCAGGGACAGAAAACTCCTACGAGCAGTACTTC
CDR3 protein: CASSLSSGTENSYEQYF
V gene: TRBV14
J gene: TRBJ2-7
clone size: NA
D gene: TRBD1
CDR3 length: 17

CDR3 DNA: TGTGCCAGCAGCATGACAGGGAACTACGAGCAGTACTTC
CDR3 protein: CASSMTGNYEQYF
V gene: TRBV7-6
J gene: TRBJ2-7
clone size: NA
D gene: TRBD1
CDR3 length: 13

CDR3 DNA: TGTGCCAGCGGGCAAGATACGCAGTATTTT
CDR3 protein: CASGQDTQYF
V gene: TRBV6-5
J gene: TRBJ2-3
clone size: NA
D gene: NA
CDR3 length: 10

CDR3 DNA: TGTGCCAGTGGCTCGGACATCTATGGCTACACCTTC
CDR3 protein: CASGSDIYGYTF
V gene: TRBV19
J gene: TRBJ1-2
clone size: NA
D gene: NA
CDR3 length: 12

CDR3 DNA: TGTGCCAGCAGTCAACCCGGTAGGGATGAAAAACTGTTTTTT
CDR3 protein: CASSQPGRDEKLFF
V gene: TRBV7-2
J gene: TRBJ1-4
clone size: once
D gene: NA
CDR3 length: 14

CDR3 DNA: TGTGCCAGCAGTTCCTCGACAGGGGGGTCGAGCACTGAAGCTTTCTTT
CDR3 protein: CASSSSTGGSSTEAFF
V gene: TRBV27
J gene: TRBJ1-1
clone size: NA
D gene: TRBD1
CDR3 length: 16

CDR3 DNA: TGCGCCAGCAGCCAAGAATGGCTATCAAGGGAGACCCAGTACTTC
CDR3 protein: CASSQEWLSRETQYF
V gene: TRBV4-1
J gene: TRBJ2-5
clone size: NA
D gene: NA
CDR3 length: 15

CDR3 DNA: TGTGCCAGCAGTTTCCGGGCTACCGGGGAGCTGTTTTTT
CDR3 protein: CASSFRATGELFF
V gene: TRBV27
J gene: TRBJ2-2
clone size: once
D gene: NA
CDR3 length: 13

CDR3 DNA: TGTGCCAGCAGAACGGGCGGCGGGGAGCTGTTTTTT
CDR3 protein: CASRTGGGELFF
V gene: TRBV6-1
J gene: TRBJ2-2
clone size: NA
D gene: NA
CDR3 length: 12

CDR3 DNA: TGTGCTAGTGAAGCTGAGTACCAAGAGACCCAGTACTTC
CDR3 protein: CASEAEYQETQYF
V gene: TRBV12-5
J gene: TRBJ2-5
clone size: once
D gene: NA
CDR3 length: 13

CDR3 DNA: TGTGCCAGCAGCGGAACAGGGGGCACTGAAGCTTTCTTT
CDR3 protein: CASSGTGGTEAFF
V gene: TRBV9
J gene: TRBJ1-1
clone size: NA
D gene: TRBD1
CDR3 length: 13

CDR3 DNA: TGTGCCAGCAGCTTCACAGGGTTTGGAGGGACCGGGGAGCTGTTTTTT
CDR3 protein: CASSFTGFGGTGELFF
V gene: TRBV7-9
J gene: TRBJ2-2
clone size: NA
D gene: NA
CDR3 length: 16

CDR3 DNA: TGCGCCAGCAGCTCATCGACAGGGAACTATGGCTACACCTTC
CDR3 protein: CASSSSTGNYGYTF
V gene: TRBV5-1
J gene: TRBJ1-2
clone size: NA
D gene: TRBD1
CDR3 length: 14

CDR3 DNA: TGTGCCAGCAGCACCGGGACAGGCCGGCTCTACGAGCAGTACTTC
CDR3 protein: CASSTGTGRLYEQYF
V gene: TRBV11-2
J gene: TRBJ2-7
clone size: once
D gene: TRBD1
CDR3 length: 15

CDR3 DNA: TGTGCCAGCAGCTTGGGTCTTAGGGGGCGATTCCAAGAGACCCAGTACTTC
CDR3 protein: CASSLGLRGRFQETQYF
V gene: TRBV5-6
J gene: TRBJ2-5
clone size: NA
D gene: TRBD1
CDR3 length: 17

CDR3 DNA: TGTGCCAGTAGTATCCCGTGGACGGTCGGCCTCCCTAACTATGGCTACACCTTC
CDR3 protein: CASSIPWTVGLPNYGYTF
V gene: TRBV19
J gene: TRBJ1-2
clone size: NA
D gene: NA
CDR3 length: 18

CDR3 DNA: TGTGCCAGCAGTTTAGAGACATGGGACAGGGATTATGGGAACACCGGGGAGCTGTTTTTT
CDR3 protein: CASSLETWDRDYGNTGELFF
V gene: TRBV27
J gene: TRBJ2-2
clone size: NA
D gene: TRBD1
CDR3 length: 20

CDR3 DNA: TGTGCCAGCACCCCGATGGGCGAGATCACCCTCCACTTT
CDR3 protein: CASTPMGEITLHF
V gene: TRBV28
J gene: TRBJ1-6
clone size: NA
D gene: NA
CDR3 length: 13

CDR3 DNA: TGTGCCAGCAGCCTCACCCCCGGATCCACCGGGGAGCTGTTTTTT
CDR3 protein: CASSLTPGSTGELFF
V gene: TRBV9
J gene: TRBJ2-2
clone size: NA
D gene: NA
CDR3 length: 15

CDR3 DNA: TGCGCCAGCAGCTTAGTTGGGACAGGGCACCCCGGGGAGCTGTTTTTT
CDR3 protein: CASSLVGTGHPGELFF
V gene: TRBV5-1
J gene: TRBJ2-2
clone size: once
D gene: TRBD1
CDR3 length: 16

CDR3 DNA: TGTGCCAGCAGCTTAGCCCTTCTAGCAAATCCCTACAATGAGCAGTTCTTC
CDR3 protein: CASSLALLANPYNEQFF
V gene: TRBV7-2
J gene: TRBJ2-1
clone size: NA
D gene: NA
CDR3 length: 17

CDR3 DNA: TGCGCCAGCAGTCTGTCGGCGGACACTGAAGCTTTCTTT
CDR3 protein: CASSLSADTEAFF
V gene: TRBV10-2
J gene: TRBJ1-1
clone size: NA
D gene: NA
CDR3 length: 13

CDR3 DNA: TGCGCCAGCAGCTTGTCTGGATCCGGGCAGTACTTC
CDR3 protein: CASSLSGSGQYF
V gene: TRBV5-1
J gene: TRBJ2-7
clone size: NA
D gene: NA
CDR3 length: 12

CDR3 DNA: TGCGCCAGCAGCTCGAGAGCAGGCGACGAGCAGTACTTC
CDR3 protein: CASSSRAGDEQYF
V gene: TRBV5-1
J gene: TRBJ2-7
clone size: NA
D gene: NA
CDR3 length: 13

CDR3 DNA: TGTGCCAGCAGCGAGGGGTATATCGAGGGTGGACAGCCCCAGCATTTT
CDR3 protein: CASSEGYIEGGQPQHF
V gene: TRBV9
J gene: TRBJ1-5
clone size: NA
D gene: NA
CDR3 length: 16

CDR3 DNA: TGTGCCAGCAGCTCTCGACAGGGAGCAGGTGAAAAACTGTTTTTT
CDR3 protein: CASSSRQGAGEKLFF
V gene: TRBV7-9
J gene: TRBJ1-4
clone size: once
D gene: TRBD1
CDR3 length: 15

CDR3 DNA: TGTGCCAGCTCACTCTACCCGGACAGGGTCACAGATACGCAGTATTTT
CDR3 protein: CASSLYPDRVTDTQYF
V gene: TRBV18
J gene: TRBJ2-3
clone size: once
D gene: TRBD1
CDR3 length: 16

CDR3 DNA: TGTGCCAGCAGCTTAGATCGTCTGAAATGGTACGAGCAGTACTTC
CDR3 protein: CASSLDRLKWYEQYF
V gene: TRBV11-3
J gene: TRBJ2-7
clone size: NA
D gene: NA
CDR3 length: 15

CDR3 DNA: NA
CDR3 protein: CASSFGEGQGYTF
V gene: TRBV7-6
J gene: TRBJ1-2
clone size: NA
D gene: NA
CDR3 length: 13

CDR3 DNA: TGCGCCAGCAGCCAGCGCGGAGACTCCTACAATGAGCAGTTCTTC
CDR3 protein: CASSQRGDSYNEQFF
V gene: TRBV4-3
J gene: TRBJ2-1
clone size: NA
D gene: NA
CDR3 length: 15

CDR3 DNA: TGTGCCAGCAGTGAGAGTTGGGGGCCCTCCTACGAGCAGTACTTC
CDR3 protein: CASSESWGPSYEQYF
V gene: TRBV2
J gene: TRBJ2-7
clone size: NA
D gene: NA
CDR3 length: 15